Following are 5 T cell receptor beta chains from one sample sequenced in a study of T cell repertoires and Cas9 in healthy adults. Assay: immunoSEQ multiplex PCR; the TCRdb copy retains only in-frame clones and omits some. The top ten clones hold about 0.84% of a sample with tens of thousands of clones, around 90% of them seen once. The material sequenced was CD4+ effector T cells (CD127+, CD25-, CD137-, CD154-) from PBMCs; culture status not recorded. Receptors originate from a human donor in good health.

The chain is built from TRBV27 and TRBJ2-3; no definite D call. Trimming removed 3 bases at V and 3 bases at J, with 10 bases between. The CDR3 has 14 amino acids. The V gene's germline CDR1 is MNHEY and CDR2 SMNVEV (reference sequence). CDR3 nucleotides: TGTGCCAGCAGTTTCGAAATGGAGACAGATACGCAGTATTTT. Amino acid sequence: CASSFEMETDTQYF.

The rearrangement uses TRBV30 and TRBJ2-5; D is undetermined. The closer fit of TRBJ2-7 to the DNA end suggests the J call may be wrong. The V gene's germline CDR1 is GTSNPN and CDR2 SVGIG (reference sequence). The CDR3 length is 12 residues. The CDR3 nucleotides are TGTGCCTGGGACCCTCACCCTTACGAGCAGTACTTC. Its translation is CAWDPHPYEQYF.

The rearrangement joins TRBV6-5 to TRBJ1-5; no definite D call. Germline assignment: CDR1 MNHEY and CDR2 SVGAGI. V was cut by 6 bases and J by 2 bases, with 14 bases left in between. The CDR3 totals 15 residues. The CDR3 bases are TGTGCCAGCAGATTTTCAACCGGGGGCAATCAGCCCCAGCATTTT. This gives the protein CASRFSTGGNQPQHF.

V and J are TRBV18 and TRBJ1-6; D is uncertain. The length of the CDR3 is 14 residues. The V and J ends lost 5 bases and 5 bases respectively, with 10 bases between them. Per germline, CDR1 KGHSH and CDR2 LQKENI. CDR3: CASSTGQDNSPLHF. CDR3 in DNA: TGTGCCAGCTCAACTGGTCAGGATAATTCACCCCTCCACTTT.

The rearrangement joins TRBV4-3 to TRBJ1-2; D gene uncertain. V was pared by 3 bases and J by 7 bases, with 15 bases between. This CDR3 has 14 amino acids. Germline V lookup: CDR1 LGHNA, CDR2 YSLEER. CDR3 in amino acids: CASSHGSGRGGYTF. CDR3 sequence (DNA): TGCGCCAGCAGCCACGGATCGGGTAGAGGTGGCTACACCTTC.